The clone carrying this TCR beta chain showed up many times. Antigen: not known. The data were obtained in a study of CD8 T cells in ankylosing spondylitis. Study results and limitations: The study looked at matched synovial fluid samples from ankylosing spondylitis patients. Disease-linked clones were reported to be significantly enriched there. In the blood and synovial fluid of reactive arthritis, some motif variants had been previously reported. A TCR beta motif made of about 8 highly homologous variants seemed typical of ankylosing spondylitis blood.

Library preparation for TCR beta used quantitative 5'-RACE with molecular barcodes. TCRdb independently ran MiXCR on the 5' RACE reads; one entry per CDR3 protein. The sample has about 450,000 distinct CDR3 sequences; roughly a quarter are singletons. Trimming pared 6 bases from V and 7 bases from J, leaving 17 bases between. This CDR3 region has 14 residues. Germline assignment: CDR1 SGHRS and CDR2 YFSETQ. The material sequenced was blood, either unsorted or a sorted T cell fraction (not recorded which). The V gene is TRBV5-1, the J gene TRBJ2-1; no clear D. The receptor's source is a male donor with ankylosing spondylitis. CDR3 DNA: TGCGCCAGCACCTCGAACACTGCAAATAATGAGCAGTTCTTC. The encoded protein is CASTSNTANNEQFF.